Each of the 31 T cell receptor beta chains below was sequenced from the same sample in a study of CD8 T cells in ankylosing spondylitis. Their antigen targets remain unknown. One entry per CDR3 protein results from TCRdb running MiXCR on the 5' RACE reads. The sample shows 700,000 or so distinct CDR3 sequences, 15% to 20% of them seen only once. Study outcomes and limitations: What appeared characteristic of ankylosing spondylitis blood was a TCR beta motif of eight highly homologous variants.

Source material: blood, either unsorted or a sorted T cell fraction (not recorded which). Receptors were obtained from a male donor with ankylosing spondylitis.

The chain employs TRBV18 and TRBJ2-7; the D gene is possibly TRBD1 (6 bases). The V gene's germline CDR1 is KGHSH and CDR2 LQKENI. The CDR3 is made up of 14 amino acids. V lost 2 bases and J 3 bases, leaving 11 bases between the germline ends. CDR3 region: CASSPTGMGYEQYF. Here the CDR3 DNA reads TGTGCCAGCTCACCAACAGGGATGGGCTACGAGCAGTACTTC.

The chain combines TRBV29-1 with TRBJ2-5, with TRBD1 matching over 7 bases. This CDR3 comprises 13 residues. V dropped 4 bases and J dropped 5; count of bases not matched to a gene: 7. Germline V lookup: CDR1 SQVTM, CDR2 ANQGSEA. The CDR3 loop reads CSVVAQGRETQYF. The CDR3 bases are TGCAGCGTTGTCGCACAGGGGCGTGAGACCCAGTACTTC.

This chain links TRBV7-9 with TRBJ2-5; 8 bases line up with TRBD2. V gave up 3 bases and J gave up 0 bases; unmatched junction bases: 3. Germline CDR1 SEHNR, CDR2 FQNEAQ (reference sequence). The CDR3 runs to 15 residues. The CDR3 sequence is CASSFATSDQETQYF. DNA for the CDR3: TGTGCCAGCAGCTTCGCGACTAGCGACCAAGAGACCCAGTACTTC.

This clonotype occurred a few times. The V and J genes are TRBV11-2 and TRBJ2-2; TRBD2 aligns across 9 bases. The CDR3 consists of 15 residues. Germline assignment: CDR1 SGHAT and CDR2 FQNNGV. The ends lost 8 bases at V and 0 bases at J; junction bases unmatched: 4. The DNA of the CDR3 is TGTGCCAGCGAGCGGGAGGCCTCGAACACCGGGGAGCTGTTTTTT. It encodes CASEREASNTGELFF.

This chain joins TRBV5-6 and TRBJ1-1; D gene ambiguous. The CDR3 contains 13 residues. V lost 3 bases to trimming and J lost 7 bases, with 13 bases between them. Germline loops: CDR1 SGHDT, CDR2 YYEEEE. CDR3 sequence reads: CASSSLEWGEAFF. The CDR3 DNA reads as TGTGCCAGCAGCTCATTGGAGTGGGGTGAAGCTTTCTTT.

The V and J genes are TRBV29-1 and TRBJ2-7, with TRBD2 matching over 9 bases. This CDR3 is built from 14 residues. Looked up from germline, CDR1 is SQVTM and CDR2 is ANQGSEA. With 6 bases clipped from V and 2 bases from J, the junction kept 8 bases outside the gene matches. CDR3 nucleotides: TGCAGCGTCCAGCTAGCGGGAACTCCCTACGAGCAGTACTTC. It yields the protein CSVQLAGTPYEQYF.

The chain employs TRBV28 and TRBJ2-5; D remains ambiguous. The CDR3 length is 15 residues. V was pared by 5 bases and J by 3 bases, with 16 bases between. Looked up from germline, CDR1 is MDHEN and CDR2 is SYDVKM. In nucleotides, the CDR3 is TGTGCCAGCAGTCCTTACCAACCGTCCAAAGAGACCCAGTACTTC. Its translation is CASSPYQPSKETQYF.

This clonotype has a handful of counts. In DNA, the CDR3 is TGTGCCAGCAGCTGGCCACCGGGAGTCAGGACCGGGGAGCTGTTTTTT. This sequence encodes CASSWPPGVRTGELFF. The genes are TRBV5-5 and TRBJ2-2; D perhaps matches TRBD2 (6 bases). With 3 bases removed from V and 5 bases from J, the gap between germline ends came to 17 bases. The CDR3 is 16 amino acids. The germline V gene encodes CDR1 SGHKS and CDR2 YYEKEE (reference sequence).

The genes are TRBV3-1 and TRBJ1-3; D gene unclear. Germline CDR1 and CDR2: LGHDT and YNNKEL (reference sequence). The CDR3 has 15 amino acids. Trimming stripped 1 base from V and 0 bases from J, with 7 bases between. CDR3 DNA: TGTGCCAGCAGCCAAGTTTTCAGCTCTGGAAACACCATATATTTT. Its translation: CASSQVFSSGNTIYF.

This chain uses TRBV6-1 with TRBJ1-3, with a weak D call TRBD1 (5 bases). V gave up 5 bases and J gave up 2 bases, with 13 bases separating them. Germline CDR1 is MNHNS and CDR2 is SASEGT. This CDR3 is built from 15 residues. CDR3 sequence reads: CASSQTEGAGNTIYF. The CDR3 DNA sequence: TGTGCCAGCAGTCAGACCGAAGGGGCTGGAAACACCATATATTTT.

The chain joins TRBV20-1 to TRBJ1-2; D call uncertain. Per the germline V gene, CDR1 is DFQATT and CDR2 is SNEGSKA (reference sequence). CDR3 length equals 10 residues. The germline V and J ends were trimmed by 3 bases and 7 bases, with 6 bases remaining between them. The CDR3 protein is CSASEGGYTF. As DNA, the CDR3 is TGCAGTGCTAGTGAGGGTGGCTACACCTTC.

The chain has TRBV6-5 and TRBJ2-1; 8 bases agree with TRBD2. CDR1 and CDR2 from the germline V gene are MNHEY and SVGAGI. The CDR3 extends over 17 amino acids. J lost 4 bases, V lost 3 bases, and 11 bases had no gene match. CDR3 nucleotide sequence: TGTGCCAGCAGTTATTATGTCGTGAGCGGGAGTTACAATGAGCAGTTCTTC. It yields the protein CASSYYVVSGSYNEQFF.

CDR3 residues: CASSQDDGWQGNTGELFF. In DNA form, the CDR3 reads TGTGCCAGCAGCCAAGATGACGGGTGGCAGGGGAACACCGGGGAGCTGTTTTTT. The chain recombines TRBV4-2 with TRBJ2-2; weak D call: TRBD1 (5 bases). The CDR3 has 18 amino acids. Germline V gene data show CDR1 as LGHNA and CDR2 as YNFKEQ. V shed 0 bases and J shed 1 base, with 15 bases lying between them.

V is TRBV9 and J is TRBJ2-7; no clear D. CDR1 is SGDLS, CDR2 YYNGEE, per germline. V was cut by 6 bases and J by 0 bases, with 13 bases left in between. This CDR3 spans 14 amino acids. CDR3 amino acids: CASTPSQYSYEQYF. The CDR3 coding sequence is TGTGCCAGCACCCCGAGCCAGTACTCCTACGAGCAGTACTTC.

This clonotype was observed a handful of times. The chain employs TRBV5-1 and TRBJ2-7; D gene uncertain. V was clipped by 0 bases and J by 1 base, with 8 bases between them. The length of the CDR3 is 14 residues. The germline gives CDR1 SGHRS, CDR2 YFSETQ. The CDR3 DNA reads TGCGCCAGCAGCTTGGGGCCGGAATCCTACGAGCAGTACTTC. Amino acid sequence: CASSLGPESYEQYF.

The J gene is TRBJ1-2, the V gene TRBV20-1, with TRBD1 identical over 7 bases. In germline, CDR1 is DFQATT, CDR2 SNEGSKA (reference sequence). The V segment lost 5 bases and the J segment 6 bases; nucleotides outside the gene matches: 6. This CDR3 has 12 amino acids. CDR3: CSAPDRAHGYTF. As DNA, the CDR3 is TGCAGTGCTCCCGACAGGGCCCATGGCTACACCTTC.

This clonotype was seen a few times. The chain combines TRBV12-3 or TRBV12-4 with TRBJ2-5; D is unresolved. V was clipped by 11 bases and J by 2 bases, with 15 bases between them. The CDR3 length is 13 residues. CDR3 region: CASSRFLQETQYF. DNA for the CDR3: TGTGCCTCCTCCCGATTTTTACAAGAGACCCAGTACTTC.

This clonotype has more than one count but fewer than ten. The chain links TRBV24-1 to TRBJ1-5, with a tentative D call TRBD1 (6 bases). The V end lost 0 bases, the J end lost 5 bases, and 22 bases lay between the germline ends. Germline loops: CDR1 KGHDR, CDR2 SFDVKD. The CDR3 runs 19 residues. The DNA of the CDR3 is TGTGCCACCAGTGATTTGTCAGGACCGGTGCAGGGGCTCTATCAGCCCCAGCATTTT. This gives the protein CATSDLSGPVQGLYQPQHF.

This chain links TRBV12-3 or TRBV12-4 with TRBJ1-2, with 8 bases fitting TRBD1. The length of the CDR3 is 18 residues. With 11 bases clipped from V and 4 bases from J, the junction kept 24 bases outside the gene matches. CDR3 loop: CARCLGQGAIMPSYGYTF. Written as DNA, the CDR3 is TGTGCCCGCTGTTTGGGTCAGGGGGCTATCATGCCCAGCTATGGCTACACCTTC.

The genes are TRBV20-1 and TRBJ1-6; TRBD1 is a possible D gene (5 bases). The CDR3 is 14 residues long. The ends were cut back, 0 bases at V and 10 bases at J, with 13 bases in the middle. CDR1 DFQATT and CDR2 SNEGSKA come from the germline V gene (reference sequence). CDR3 DNA: TGCAGTGCTAGAGACGAGGGGTCGGGGTCACCCCTCCACTTT. Encoded protein: CSARDEGSGSPLHF.

There are a few counts of this clonotype. V is TRBV11-3 and J is TRBJ2-1; D might be TRBD2 (7 bases). This CDR3 region has 16 residues. Germline CDR1 is SGHNT and CDR2 is YENEEA. Trimming stripped 5 bases from V and 2 bases from J, with 16 bases between. DNA for the CDR3: TGTGCCAGCAGCGGATGGGCGGGGGACACCTACAATGAGCAGTTCTTC. Residues: CASSGWAGDTYNEQFF.

A few counts support this clonotype. V usage is TRBV20-1 and J usage is TRBJ1-2; no firm D call. The CDR3 spans 9 residues. From germline, CDR1 is DFQATT and CDR2 SNEGSKA (reference sequence). V lost 3 bases to trimming and J lost 7 bases, with 3 bases between them. Here the CDR3 DNA reads TGCAGTGCTAGCAGTGGCTACACCTTC. Protein product: CSASSGYTF.

The rearrangement uses TRBV20-1 and TRBJ2-7; the match to TRBD1 covers 7 bases. J lost 2 bases, V lost 6 bases, and 10 bases had no gene match. From germline, CDR1 is DFQATT and CDR2 SNEGSKA (reference sequence). The CDR3 runs 14 residues. This CDR3 is CSALGTARPYEQYF. For the CDR3, the DNA is TGCAGTGCCCTTGGGACAGCCCGCCCCTACGAGCAGTACTTC.

The V and J genes are TRBV6-1 and TRBJ2-3; 15 bases map to TRBD2. The V and J ends lost 7 bases and 0 bases, in that order; junction bases with no gene match: 11. The germline CDR1 and CDR2 sequences are MNHNS and SASEGT. The length of the CDR3 is 19 residues. The CDR3 is CASNRTSGGVWVSTDTQYF. CDR3 bases: TGTGCCAGCAATCGGACTAGCGGGGGGGTCTGGGTTAGCACAGATACGCAGTATTTT.

This clonotype was counted a few times. J is TRBJ2-5 and V is TRBV20-1, with unresolved D. The V end lost 6 bases, the J end lost 3 bases, and 23 bases lay between the germline ends. Germline V lookup: CDR1 DFQATT, CDR2 SNEGSKA (reference sequence). The CDR3 runs 16 residues. CDR3 sequence: CSAPPSSKGKKETQYF. CDR3 nucleotides: TGCAGTGCCCCCCCGTCCTCGAAGGGAAAAAAAGAGACCCAGTACTTC.

This clonotype is a singleton in its sample. The gene calls are TRBV4-3 and TRBJ2-7; no clear D gene. Trimming took off 1 base at V and 4 bases at J, with 8 bases between the two ends. The CDR3 totals 13 residues. Germline V gives CDR1 LGHNA, CDR2 YSLEER. CDR3 in amino acids: CASSQGLRYEQYF. In DNA, the CDR3 is TGCGCCAGCAGCCAAGGTCTCCGGTACGAGCAGTACTTC.

V gene TRBV6-2 or TRBV6-3 combines with J gene TRBJ2-5; weak D call: TRBD2 (5 bases). Germline values: CDR1 MNHEY, CDR2 SVGEGT. This CDR3 has 13 residues. Deletions cut 2 bases from V and 5 bases from J, with 9 bases between. DNA for the CDR3: TGTGCCAGCAGTTACGAGGGATGGGAGACCCAGTACTTC. It encodes CASSYEGWETQYF.

In its sample, this clonotype was seen a few times. V gene TRBV2 combines with J gene TRBJ2-1; 7 nucleotides agree with TRBD1. Trimming at V came to 1 base and at J to 8 bases, leaving 5 bases not matched to a gene. Germline V gene data show CDR1 as SNHLY and CDR2 as FYNNEI. CDR3 length: 14 residues. CDR3 DNA sequence: TGTGCCAGCAGTGAAGGGCGAGGGGGCGATGAGCAGTTCTTC. Its translation: CASSEGRGGDEQFF.

The chain carries TRBV11-2 and TRBJ2-1, with 15 bases identical to TRBD2. V gave up 1 base and J gave up 4 bases; unmatched junction bases: 5. The CDR3 consists of 18 residues. CDR1 and CDR2 from the germline V gene are SGHAT and FQNNGV. The chain's CDR3 is CASSLGTSGGAWYNEQFF. CDR3 DNA: TGTGCCAGCAGCTTAGGGACTAGCGGGGGGGCGTGGTACAATGAGCAGTTCTTC.

V and J are TRBV11-2 and TRBJ2-3; a possible D gene is TRBD2 (7 bases). The CDR3 spans 15 residues. V was trimmed by 4 bases and J by 4 bases, leaving 15 bases between them. The germline gives CDR1 SGHAT, CDR2 FQNNGV. The CDR3 DNA sequence: TGTGCCAGCAGCTGGAGGGGGGGCGGTGCAGATACGCAGTATTTT. As protein: CASSWRGGGADTQYF. Together with reference TRBV11-2 and TRBJ2-3, the CDR3 gives the full variable domain: EAGVAQSPRYKIIEKRQSVAFWCNPISGHATLYWYQQILGQGPKLLIQFQNNGVVDDSQLPKDRFSAERLKGVDSTLKIQPAKLEDSAVYLCASSWRGGGADTQYFGPGTRLTVL.

To note about this clonotype: One end of the junction varies from germline; a read error may be responsible. This rearrangement joins TRBV27 to TRBJ1-1; tentative D call: TRBD1 (6 bases). The CDR3 runs 14 residues. CDR1 is MNHEY and CDR2 is SMNVEV in the germline V gene (reference sequence). The CDR3 region is CASSLAGTRTEALF. DNA for the CDR3: TGTGCCAGCAGTTTGGCGGGGACAAGGACTGAAGCTCTCTTT.